This T cell receptor beta chain was captured by sequencing in a study of blood T cell repertoires in COVID-19. The overall study: The origin of the acute and convalescent COVID-19 samples was the United States, Italy and Spain. T cells, B-cell-depleted T cells, or PBMCs supplied cDNA or gDNA.

Original analysis: Estimation of nucleated cell counts was performed using reference gene primer amplification. Assay: immunoSEQ multiplex PCR; the TCRdb copy retains only in-frame clones and omits some. That table is the source of V, J and clone size, and D and trimming were worked out from the DNA. The table includes 200,000 to 250,000 clones, under 90% detected once. This CDR3 has 15 amino acids. In germline, CDR1 is MNHEY, CDR2 SVGAGI. V was pared by 5 bases and J by 4 bases, with 5 bases of the junction left unmatched. While infection was still active, Seattle patients were enrolled and then followed longitudinally.

Material for sequencing was peripheral blood. This receptor was obtained from a woman older than 75 with COVID-19, enrolled during active disease. The chain carries TRBV6-5 and TRBJ2-5; the match to TRBD2 covers 12 bases. This CDR3 is CASSPLAGGIETQYF. The DNA of the CDR3 is TGTGCCAGCAGTCCCCTAGCGGGGGGGATAGAGACCCAGTACTTC.